This TCR beta chain was observed in a study of early T cells in non-severe SARS-CoV-2 infection. Attachment of unique molecular identifiers to individual cDNA molecules was performed. TCRdb ran MiXCR on the 5' RACE reads and lists one entry per CDR3 protein. The sample lists tens of thousands of distinct CDR3 sequences, 8.9% seen once, with 15% to 20% in the top ten. By sample fraction, this clonotype is medium-sized. Source material: whole blood. This clonotype originated in an adult who was a healthcare worker with PCR-confirmed SARS-CoV-2 infection or an uninfected control (not recorded which).

CDR3 residues: CASSLLALTDTQYF. The CDR3, as DNA: TGTGCCAGCAGCCTACTAGCTTTGACAGATACGCAGTATTTT. V is TRBV7-8 and J is TRBJ2-3; D is perhaps TRBD2 (6 bases). The V gene lost 5 bases and the J gene lost 3 bases, with 12 bases spanning the gap. The germline gives CDR1 SGHVS, CDR2 FQNEAQ. This CDR3 is 14 amino acids long.